This TCR beta chain was recorded in a study of T cell clones after liver transplantation. Background on the study: In this trial, immunosuppression withdrawal was attempted within 2 years of liver transplant. TCRbeta sequencing after a pre-transplant mixed lymphocyte reaction identified graft-donor-reactive clones, later tracked in post-transplant blood. Tolerance: complete withdrawal held at least one year, liver enzymes staying within twice normal. Apart from a few HCV-positive recipients, transplants were for non-autoimmune, non-viral reasons.

Sequenced by immunoSEQ multiplex PCR; TCRdb stores in-frame clones only, minus some. The repertoire consists of 70,000 to 95,000 clones, with around four fifths occurring once and the leading ten covering less than 3.5%. This CDR3 has 12 residues. V was cut by 6 bases and J by 4 bases, with 9 bases left in between. From germline, CDR1 is MNHNS and CDR2 SASEGT. This sample comprised CD4+ T cells from blood, obtained at the 22-month timepoint. The TCR sequence derives from a human patient who received a liver transplant. Some T cells may arise from the graft donor. This chain links TRBV6-1 with TRBJ1-2; D possibly corresponds to TRBD1 (5 bases). CDR3 bases: TGTGCCAGCAGGGGGGACGGCTATGGCTACACCTTC. This sequence encodes CASRGDGYGYTF.